Sequencing of this T cell receptor (beta chain) was carried out in a study of Ad26.COV2.S vaccination and SARS-CoV-2 variants. Data came from immunoSEQ multiplex PCR; TCRdb stores just in-frame clones and leaves some out. The table shows roughly 500,000 clones, with nearly 90% occurring only once. V lost 4 bases and J 0 bases, leaving 14 bases between the germline ends. Germline CDR1 is SGHRS and CDR2 is YFSETQ. The CDR3 contains 16 residues. As for treatment: about 20 received Ad26.COV2.S at low or high dose, single or two shots; roughly five received placebo; per-sample allocation not given. Specimens were obtained on day 63 following the first vaccine or placebo injection. In this sample, this clone turned up once.

The TCR was taken from a person between 18 and 59 years old who received the Ad26.COV2.S COVID-19 vaccine or a placebo. The sample was peripheral blood, taken in a trial of Ad26.COV2.S vaccine versus placebo. The chain carries TRBV5-1 and TRBJ2-1; no firm D call. CDR3 in amino acids: CASSPQALISYNEQFF. DNA of the CDR3: TGCGCCAGCAGCCCCCAAGCGCTAATCTCCTACAATGAGCAGTTCTTC.